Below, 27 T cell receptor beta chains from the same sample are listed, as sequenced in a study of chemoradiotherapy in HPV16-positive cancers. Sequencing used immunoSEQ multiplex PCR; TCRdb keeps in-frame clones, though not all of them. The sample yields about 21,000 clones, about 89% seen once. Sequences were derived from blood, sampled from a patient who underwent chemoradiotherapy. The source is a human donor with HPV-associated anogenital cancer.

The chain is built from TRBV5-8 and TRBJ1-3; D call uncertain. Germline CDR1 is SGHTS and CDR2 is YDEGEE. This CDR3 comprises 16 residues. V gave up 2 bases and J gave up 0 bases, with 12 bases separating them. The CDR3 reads CASSFNIDPSGNTIYF. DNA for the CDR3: TGTGCCAGCAGCTTCAACATCGACCCCTCTGGAAACACCATATATTTT.

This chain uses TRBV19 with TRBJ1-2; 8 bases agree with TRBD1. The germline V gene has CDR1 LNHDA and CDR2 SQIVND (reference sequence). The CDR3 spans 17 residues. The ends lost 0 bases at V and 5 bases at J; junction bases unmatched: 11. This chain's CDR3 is CASSIDLQGAPYYGYTF. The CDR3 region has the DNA TGTGCCAGTAGTATAGATCTCCAGGGGGCGCCTTATTATGGCTACACCTTC.

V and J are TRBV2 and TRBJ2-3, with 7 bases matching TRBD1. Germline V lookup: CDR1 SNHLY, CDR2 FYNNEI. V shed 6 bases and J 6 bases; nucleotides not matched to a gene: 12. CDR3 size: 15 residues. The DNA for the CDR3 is TGTGCCAGCAGCGGACGGGACAGCCTCCCGGATACGCAGTATTTT. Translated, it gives CASSGRDSLPDTQYF.

CDR3 in DNA: TGTGCCAGCAGCGCGGGACAGCCCAATTCACCCCTCCACTTT. Protein sequence: CASSAGQPNSPLHF. The rearrangement uses TRBV7-8 and TRBJ1-6; 7 bases match TRBD1. Germline CDR1 SGHVS, CDR2 FQNEAQ. This CDR3 has 14 amino acids. V trimming: 5 bases; J trimming: 7 bases; junction bases outside the gene matches: 5.

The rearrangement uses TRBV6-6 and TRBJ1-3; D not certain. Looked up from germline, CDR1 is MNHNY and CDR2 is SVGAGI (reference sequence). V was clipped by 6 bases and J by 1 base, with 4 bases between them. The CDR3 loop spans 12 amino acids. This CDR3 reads CASSLSGNTIYF. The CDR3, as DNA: TGTGCCAGCAGCCTTTCTGGAAACACCATATATTTT.

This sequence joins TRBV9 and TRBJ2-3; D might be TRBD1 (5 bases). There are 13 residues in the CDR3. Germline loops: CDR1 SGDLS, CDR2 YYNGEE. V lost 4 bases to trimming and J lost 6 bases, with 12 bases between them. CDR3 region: CASSRLQGDTQYF. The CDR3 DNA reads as TGTGCCAGCAGCCGACTCCAGGGTGATACGCAGTATTTT. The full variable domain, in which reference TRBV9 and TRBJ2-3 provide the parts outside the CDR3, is DSGVTQTPKHLITATGQRVTLRCSPRSGDLSVYWYQQSLDQGLQFLIQYYNGEERAKGNILERFSAQQFPDLHSELNLSSLELGDSALYFCASSRLQGDTQYFGPGTRLTVL.

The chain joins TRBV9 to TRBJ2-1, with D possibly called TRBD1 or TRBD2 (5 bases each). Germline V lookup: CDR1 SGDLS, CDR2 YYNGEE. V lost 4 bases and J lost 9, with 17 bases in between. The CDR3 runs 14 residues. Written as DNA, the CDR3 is TGTGCCAGCAGCCCCCCGGGGCTAACCCGTGAGCAGTTCTTC. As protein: CASSPPGLTREQFF.

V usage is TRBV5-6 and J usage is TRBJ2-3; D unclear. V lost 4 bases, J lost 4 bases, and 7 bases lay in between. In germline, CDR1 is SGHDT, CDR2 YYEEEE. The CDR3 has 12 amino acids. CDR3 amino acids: CASSPSPDTQYF. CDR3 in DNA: TGTGCCAGCAGCCCCTCGCCAGATACGCAGTATTTT.

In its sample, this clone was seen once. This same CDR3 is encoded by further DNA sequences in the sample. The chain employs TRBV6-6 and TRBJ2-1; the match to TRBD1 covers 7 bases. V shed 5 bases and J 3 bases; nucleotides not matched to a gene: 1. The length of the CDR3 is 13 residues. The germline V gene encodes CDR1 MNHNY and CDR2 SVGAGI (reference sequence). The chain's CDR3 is CASSRDSYNEQFF. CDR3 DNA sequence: TGTGCCAGCAGTAGGGACAGCTACAATGAGCAGTTCTTC.

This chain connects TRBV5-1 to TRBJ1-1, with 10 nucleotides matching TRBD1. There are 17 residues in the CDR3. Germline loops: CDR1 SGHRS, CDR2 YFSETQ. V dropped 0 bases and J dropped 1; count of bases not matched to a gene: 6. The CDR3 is CASSLALRTGGNTEAFF. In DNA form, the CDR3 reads TGCGCCAGCAGCTTGGCCCTAAGGACAGGGGGGAACACTGAAGCTTTCTTT. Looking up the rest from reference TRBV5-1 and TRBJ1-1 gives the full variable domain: KAGVTQTPRYLIKTRGQQVTLSCSPISGHRSVSWYQQTPGQGLQFLFEYFSETQRNKGNFPGRFSGRQFSNSRSEMNVSTLELGDSALYLCASSLALRTGGNTEAFFGQGTRLTVV.

In DNA, the CDR3 is TGTGCCATCAGTGAAGCGGACAGGTACAATGGCTACACCTTC. It translates to CAISEADRYNGYTF. This chain joins TRBV10-3 and TRBJ1-2; 7 bases agree with TRBD1. Germline V CDR1 and CDR2: ENHRY, SYGVKD. J lost 6 bases, V lost 3 bases, and 7 bases had no gene match. The CDR3 runs 14 residues.

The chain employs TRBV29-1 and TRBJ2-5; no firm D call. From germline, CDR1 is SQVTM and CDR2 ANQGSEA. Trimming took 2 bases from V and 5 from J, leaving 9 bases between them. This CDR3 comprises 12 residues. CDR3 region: CSVEPNPETQYF. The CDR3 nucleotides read TGCAGCGTTGAACCAAACCCGGAGACCCAGTACTTC.

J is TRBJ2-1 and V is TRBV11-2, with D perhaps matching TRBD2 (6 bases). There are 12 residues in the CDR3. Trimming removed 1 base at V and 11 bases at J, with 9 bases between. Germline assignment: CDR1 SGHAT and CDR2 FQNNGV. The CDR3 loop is CASSLGLEKQFF. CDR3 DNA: TGTGCCAGCAGCTTAGGACTAGAGAAGCAGTTCTTC.

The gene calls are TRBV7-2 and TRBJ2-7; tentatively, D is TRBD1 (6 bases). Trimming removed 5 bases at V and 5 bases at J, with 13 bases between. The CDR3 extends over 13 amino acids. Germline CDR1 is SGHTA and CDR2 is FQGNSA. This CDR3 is CASSQQGLHEQYF. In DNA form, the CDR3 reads TGTGCCAGCAGCCAACAGGGTCTCCACGAGCAGTACTTC.

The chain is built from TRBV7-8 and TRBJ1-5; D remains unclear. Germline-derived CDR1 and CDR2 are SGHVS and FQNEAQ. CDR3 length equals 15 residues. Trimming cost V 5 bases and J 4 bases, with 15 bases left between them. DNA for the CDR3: TGTGCCAGCAGCCTACCTGGGCCTAGAAATCAGCCCCAGCATTTT. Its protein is CASSLPGPRNQPQHF.

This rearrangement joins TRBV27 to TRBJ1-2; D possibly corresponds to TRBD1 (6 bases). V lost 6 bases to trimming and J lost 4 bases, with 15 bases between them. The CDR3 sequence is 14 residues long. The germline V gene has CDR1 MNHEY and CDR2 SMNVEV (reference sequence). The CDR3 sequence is CASRPDRFLYGYTF. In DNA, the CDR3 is TGTGCCAGCAGACCCGACAGGTTCCTCTATGGCTACACCTTC.

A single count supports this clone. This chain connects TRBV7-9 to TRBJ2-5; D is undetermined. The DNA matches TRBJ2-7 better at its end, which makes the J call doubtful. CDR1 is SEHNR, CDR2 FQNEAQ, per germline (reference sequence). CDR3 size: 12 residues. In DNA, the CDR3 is TGTGCCAGCAGCTACGACGGGTACGAGCAGTACTTC. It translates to CASSYDGYEQYF.

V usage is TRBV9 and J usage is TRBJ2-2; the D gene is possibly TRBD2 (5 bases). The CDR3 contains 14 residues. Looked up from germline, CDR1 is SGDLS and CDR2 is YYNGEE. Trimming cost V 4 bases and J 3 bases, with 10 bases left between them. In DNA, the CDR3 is TGTGCCAGCAGCTCTAGCATGGACACCGGGGAGCTGTTTTTT. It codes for CASSSSMDTGELFF.

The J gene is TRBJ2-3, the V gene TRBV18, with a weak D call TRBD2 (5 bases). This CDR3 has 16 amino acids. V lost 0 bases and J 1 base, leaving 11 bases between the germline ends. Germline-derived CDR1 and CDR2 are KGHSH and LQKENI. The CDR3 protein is CASSPPASFGTDTQYF. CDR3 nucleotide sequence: TGTGCCAGCTCACCACCGGCTAGCTTCGGCACAGATACGCAGTATTTT.

The CDR3 protein is CASSPKTSGAFTDTQYF. For the CDR3, the DNA is TGTGCCAGCTCACCGAAGACTAGCGGGGCGTTCACAGATACGCAGTATTTT. The chain is built from TRBV18 and TRBJ2-3, with 11 bases aligning to TRBD2. CDR1 is KGHSH, CDR2 LQKENI, per germline. Trimming at V came to 3 bases and at J to 2 bases, leaving 7 bases not matched to a gene. The CDR3 loop spans 17 amino acids.

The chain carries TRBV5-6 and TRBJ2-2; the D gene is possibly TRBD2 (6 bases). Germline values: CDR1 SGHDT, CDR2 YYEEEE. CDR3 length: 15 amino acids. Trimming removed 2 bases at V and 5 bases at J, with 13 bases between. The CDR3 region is CASSFEGRRTGELFF. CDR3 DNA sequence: TGTGCCAGCAGCTTTGAGGGGAGGCGGACCGGGGAGCTGTTTTTT.

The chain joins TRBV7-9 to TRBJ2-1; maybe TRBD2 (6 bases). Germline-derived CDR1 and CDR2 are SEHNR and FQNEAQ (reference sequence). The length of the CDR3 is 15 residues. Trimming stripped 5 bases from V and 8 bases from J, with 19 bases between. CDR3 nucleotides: TGTGCCAGCAGCCTTTATAGCGGAGGAAGAGATGAGCAGTTCTTC. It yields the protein CASSLYSGGRDEQFF.

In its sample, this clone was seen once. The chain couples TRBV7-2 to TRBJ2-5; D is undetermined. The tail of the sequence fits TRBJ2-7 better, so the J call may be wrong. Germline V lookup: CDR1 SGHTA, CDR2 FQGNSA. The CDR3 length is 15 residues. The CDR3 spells CASSLVSHGPYEQYF. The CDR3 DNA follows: TGTGCCAGCAGCTTAGTTTCCCACGGGCCCTACGAGCAGTACTTC.

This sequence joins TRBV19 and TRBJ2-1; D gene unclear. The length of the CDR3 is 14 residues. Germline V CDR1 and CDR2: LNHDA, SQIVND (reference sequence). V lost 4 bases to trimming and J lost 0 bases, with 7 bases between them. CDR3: CASSSDGSYNEQFF. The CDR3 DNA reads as TGTGCCAGTAGTAGCGATGGCTCCTACAATGAGCAGTTCTTC.

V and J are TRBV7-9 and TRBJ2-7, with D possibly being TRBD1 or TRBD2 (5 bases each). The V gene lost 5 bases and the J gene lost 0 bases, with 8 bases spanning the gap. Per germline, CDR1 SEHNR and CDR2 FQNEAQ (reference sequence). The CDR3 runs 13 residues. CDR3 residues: CASSPGTSYEQYF. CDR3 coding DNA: TGTGCCAGCAGCCCCGGGACCTCCTACGAGCAGTACTTC.

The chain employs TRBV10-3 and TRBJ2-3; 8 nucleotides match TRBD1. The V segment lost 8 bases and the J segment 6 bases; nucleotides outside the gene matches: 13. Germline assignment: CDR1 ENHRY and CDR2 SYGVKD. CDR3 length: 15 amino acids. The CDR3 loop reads CAIGAAGGHGDTQYF. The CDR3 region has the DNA TGTGCCATCGGGGCCGCAGGGGGCCATGGGGATACGCAGTATTTT.

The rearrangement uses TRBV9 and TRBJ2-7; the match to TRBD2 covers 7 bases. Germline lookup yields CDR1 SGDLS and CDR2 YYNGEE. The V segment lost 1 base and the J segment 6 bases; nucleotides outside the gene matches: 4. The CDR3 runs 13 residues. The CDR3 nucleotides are TGTGCCAGCAGCGTAACGACTAGCAGCGAGCAGTACTTC. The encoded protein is CASSVTTSSEQYF.